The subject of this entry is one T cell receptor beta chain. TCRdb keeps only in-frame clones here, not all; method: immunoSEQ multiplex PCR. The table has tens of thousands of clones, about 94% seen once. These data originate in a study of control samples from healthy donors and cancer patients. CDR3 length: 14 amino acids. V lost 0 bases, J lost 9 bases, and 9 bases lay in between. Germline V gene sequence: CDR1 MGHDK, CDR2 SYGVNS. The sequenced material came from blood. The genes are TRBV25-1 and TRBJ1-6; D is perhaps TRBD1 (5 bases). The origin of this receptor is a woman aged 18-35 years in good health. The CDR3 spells CASSEYREGSPLHF. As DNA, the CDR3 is TGTGCCAGCAGTGAATACAGGGAGGGTTCACCCCTCCACTTT.